This section outlines one TCR beta chain sequence together with its context. The antigen is undetermined. The sample originates from a study of T cell clones after liver transplantation. The overall study: Timepoints were pre-transplant, pre-withdrawal, and after withdrawal was completed or failed.

Sequencing used immunoSEQ multiplex PCR; TCRdb keeps in-frame clones, though not all of them. The table lists roughly 57,000 clones, about 70% of them singletons, with about 15% in the top ten. Points from the study as a whole: Post-transplant time points were not standardized, so conclusions are preliminary. Graft donor-reactive T cells may have migrated into the graft rather than being deleted.

The sequencing here drew on CD4+ T cells from blood, taken before liver transplant. This TCR was recovered from a human donor who received a liver transplant.

The CDR3, as DNA: TGTGCCAGCAGTGAATTGGACAGGAGTCACGAAAAACTGTTTTTT. Protein product: CASSELDRSHEKLFF. The chain employs TRBV25-1 and TRBJ1-4; 7 nucleotides align to TRBD1. V lost 1 base and J lost 8; bases outside the gene matches: 7. Germline CDR1 and CDR2: MGHDK and SYGVNS. The CDR3 runs to 15 residues.